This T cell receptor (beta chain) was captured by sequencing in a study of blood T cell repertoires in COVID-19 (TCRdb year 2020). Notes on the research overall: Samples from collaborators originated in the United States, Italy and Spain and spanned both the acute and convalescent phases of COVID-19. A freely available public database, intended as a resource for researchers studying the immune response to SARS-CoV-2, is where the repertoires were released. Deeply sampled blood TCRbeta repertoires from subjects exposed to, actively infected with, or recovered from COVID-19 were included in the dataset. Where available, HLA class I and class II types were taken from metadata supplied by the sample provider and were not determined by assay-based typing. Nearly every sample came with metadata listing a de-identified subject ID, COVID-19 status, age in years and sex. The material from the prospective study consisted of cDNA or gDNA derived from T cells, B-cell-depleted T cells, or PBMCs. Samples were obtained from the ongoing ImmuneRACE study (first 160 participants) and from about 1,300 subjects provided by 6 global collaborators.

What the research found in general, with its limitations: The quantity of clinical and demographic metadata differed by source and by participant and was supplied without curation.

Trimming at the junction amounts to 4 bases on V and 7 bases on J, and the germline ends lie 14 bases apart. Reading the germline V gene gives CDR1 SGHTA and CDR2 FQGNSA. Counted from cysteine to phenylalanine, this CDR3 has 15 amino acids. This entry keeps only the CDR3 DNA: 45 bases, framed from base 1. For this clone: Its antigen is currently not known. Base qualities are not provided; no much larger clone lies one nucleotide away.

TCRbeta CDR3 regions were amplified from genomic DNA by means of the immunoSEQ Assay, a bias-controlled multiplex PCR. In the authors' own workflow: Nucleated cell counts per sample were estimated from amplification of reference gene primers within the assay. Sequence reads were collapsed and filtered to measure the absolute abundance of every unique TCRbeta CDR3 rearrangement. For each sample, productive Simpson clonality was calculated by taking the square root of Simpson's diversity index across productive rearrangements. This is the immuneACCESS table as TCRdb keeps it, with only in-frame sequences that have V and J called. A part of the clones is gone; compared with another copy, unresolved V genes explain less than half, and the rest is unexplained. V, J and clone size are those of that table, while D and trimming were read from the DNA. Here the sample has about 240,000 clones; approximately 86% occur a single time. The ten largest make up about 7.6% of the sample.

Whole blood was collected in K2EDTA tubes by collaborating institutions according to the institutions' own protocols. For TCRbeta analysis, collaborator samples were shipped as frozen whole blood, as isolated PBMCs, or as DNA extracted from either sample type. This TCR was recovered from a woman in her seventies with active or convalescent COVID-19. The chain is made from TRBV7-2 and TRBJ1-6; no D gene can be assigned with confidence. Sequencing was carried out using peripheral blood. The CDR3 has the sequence CASSSSYGGNSPLHF. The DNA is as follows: TGTGCCAGCAGCTCCTCTTATGGAGGGAATTCACCCCTCCACTTT.